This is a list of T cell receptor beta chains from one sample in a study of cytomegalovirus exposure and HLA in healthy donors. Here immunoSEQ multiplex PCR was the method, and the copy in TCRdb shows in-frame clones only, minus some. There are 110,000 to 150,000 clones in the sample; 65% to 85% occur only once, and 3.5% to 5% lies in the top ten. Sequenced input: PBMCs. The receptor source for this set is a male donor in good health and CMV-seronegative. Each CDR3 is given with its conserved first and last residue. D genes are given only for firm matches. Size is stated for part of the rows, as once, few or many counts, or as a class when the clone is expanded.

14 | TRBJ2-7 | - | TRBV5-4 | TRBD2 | TGTGCCAGCAGTCTAGCGGGAGGCTCCTACGAGCAGTACTTC | CASSLAGGSYEQYF
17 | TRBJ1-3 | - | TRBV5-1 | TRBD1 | TGCGCCAGCAGCTGGGAGACAGGGCGAGGCTCTGGAAACACCATATATTTT | CASSWETGRGSGNTIYF
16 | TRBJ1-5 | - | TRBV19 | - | TGTGCCAGTAGTATACGACGGGGGATACGCAATCAGCCCCAGCATTTT | CASSIRRGIRNQPQHF
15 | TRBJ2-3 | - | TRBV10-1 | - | TGCGCCAGCAGGGCCGGACTCGAGGCCACAGATACGCAGTATTTT | CASRAGLEATDTQYF
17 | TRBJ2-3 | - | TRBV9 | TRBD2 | TGTGCCAGCTCGAGGGCGCCTAGCGGGGGGCGGACAGATACGCAGTATTTT | CASSRAPSGGRTDTQYF
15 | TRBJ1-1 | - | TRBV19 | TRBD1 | TGTGCCAGTAGTACCGGGACAGGGGGGAACACTGAAGCTTTCTTT | CASSTGTGGNTEAFF
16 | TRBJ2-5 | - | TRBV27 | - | TGTGCCAGCAGTTTTCGGGCAGGGTTAACCCAAGAGACCCAGTACTTC | CASSFRAGLTQETQYF
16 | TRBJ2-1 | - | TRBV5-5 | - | TGTGCCAGCACCGGAGGGAGGCAGCTGGGCGTTCGCGAGCAGTTCTTC | CASTGGRQLGVREQFF
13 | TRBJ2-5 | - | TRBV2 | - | TGTGCCAGCAGCGGGTCCCGGGTTGAGACCCAGTACTTC | CASSGSRVETQYF
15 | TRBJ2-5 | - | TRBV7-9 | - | TGTGCCAGCAGCTTCCTATCAGGCGGGCAAGAGACCCAGTACTTC | CASSFLSGGQETQYF
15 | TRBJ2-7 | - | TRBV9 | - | TGTGCCAGCAGCGTAGATGCGGGGCCTTCCTACGAGCAGTACTTC | CASSVDAGPSYEQYF
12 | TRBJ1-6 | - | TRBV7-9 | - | TGTGCCAGCAGCCCGGGGGATTCACCCCTCCACTTT | CASSPGDSPLHF
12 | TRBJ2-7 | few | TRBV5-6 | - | TGTGCCAGCAGCTTGTACAGCCCGGAGCAGTACTTC | CASSLYSPEQYF
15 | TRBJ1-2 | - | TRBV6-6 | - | TGTGCCAGCAGACGTACCGGGACAACTAACTATGGCTACACCTTC | CASRRTGTTNYGYTF
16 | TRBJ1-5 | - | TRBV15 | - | TGTGCCACCAGCAGAGATATAGGGGGAAGCAATCAGCCCCAGCATTTT | CATSRDIGGSNQPQHF
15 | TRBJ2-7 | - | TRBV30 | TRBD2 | TGTGCCTGGAGTCTCGGGACTAGCAGGAGGGAAGAGCAGTACTTC | CAWSLGTSRREEQYF
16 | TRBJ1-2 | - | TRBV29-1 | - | TGCAGCGTTGAAGGGGGGGGGAGAGATTCGACCTATGGCTACACCTTC | CSVEGGGRDSTYGYTF
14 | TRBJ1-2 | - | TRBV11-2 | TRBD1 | TGTGCCAGCAGTATCTCAGGGGGTCGTAGTGGCTACACCTTC | CASSISGGRSGYTF
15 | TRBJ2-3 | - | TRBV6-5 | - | TGTGCCAGCAGCCCTTACGGACAGCACACAGATACGCAGTATTTT | CASSPYGQHTDTQYF
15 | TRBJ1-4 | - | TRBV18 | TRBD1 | TGTGCCAGCTCACCACAGGGGACAGTTAATGAAAAACTGTTTTTT | CASSPQGTVNEKLFF
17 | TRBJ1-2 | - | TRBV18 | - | TGTGCCAGCTCACCACAGGACGGGGATCCCAAAGACTATGGCTACACCTTC | CASSPQDGDPKDYGYTF
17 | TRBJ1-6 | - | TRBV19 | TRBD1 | TGTGCCAGTAGTTCCCTCACAGGGGGTAGTTTCAATTCACCCCTCCACTTT | CASSSLTGGSFNSPLHF
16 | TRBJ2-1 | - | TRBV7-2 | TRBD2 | TGTGCCAGCAGCTACGCTAGCGGGGGGGCGTACAATGAGCAGTTCTTC | CASSYASGGAYNEQFF
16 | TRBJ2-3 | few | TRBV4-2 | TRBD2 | TGTGCCAGCAGCCAAGACTACGGGAGGGGCACAGATACGCAGTATTTT | CASSQDYGRGTDTQYF
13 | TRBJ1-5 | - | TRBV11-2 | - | TGTGCCAGCAGCCCAGGTGGCAATCAGCCCCAGCATTTT | CASSPGGNQPQHF
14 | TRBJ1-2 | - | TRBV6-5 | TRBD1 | TGTGCCAGCAGTTACGGGACAGGGTCCGGTGGCTACACCTTC | CASSYGTGSGGYTF
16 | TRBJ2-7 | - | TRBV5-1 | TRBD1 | TGCGCCAGCAGCCCCAGGACAGGCCCTTTCTCCTACGAGCAGTACTTC | CASSPRTGPFSYEQYF
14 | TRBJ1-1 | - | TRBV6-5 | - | TGTGCCAGCTCCCACCTTTCGGGGGACACTGAAGCTTTCTTT | CASSHLSGDTEAFF
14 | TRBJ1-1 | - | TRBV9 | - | TGTGCCAGCAGCGTAGGTGGGGCACCGACTGAAGCTTTCTTT | CASSVGGAPTEAFF
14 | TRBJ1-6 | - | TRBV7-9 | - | TGTGCCAGCACTACGACACCGGGGGATTCACCCCTCCACTTT | CASTTTPGDSPLHF
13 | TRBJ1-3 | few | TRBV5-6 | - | TGTGCCACCACCCACAGAGCTGGAAACACCATATATTTT | CATTHRAGNTIYF
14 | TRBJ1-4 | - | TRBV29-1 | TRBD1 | TGCAGCGTTGATCTGGGACAGGAAGGTGAAAAACTGTTTTTT | CSVDLGQEGEKLFF
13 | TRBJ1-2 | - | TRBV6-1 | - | TGTGCCAGCAGTGTGGCCGGGAACTATGGCTACACCTTC | CASSVAGNYGYTF
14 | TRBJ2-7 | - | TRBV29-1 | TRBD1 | TGCAGCGTTGACCTGGGACAGGGGCGCGACGAGCAGTACTTC | CSVDLGQGRDEQYF
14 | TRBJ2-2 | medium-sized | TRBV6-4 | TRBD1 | TGTGCCAGCAGTGACGGACAGGGGGCCGGGGAGCTGTTTTTT | CASSDGQGAGELFF